Below are 14 T cell receptor beta chains sequenced from a single sample in a study of CD8 T cells in ankylosing spondylitis (dated by TCRdb to about 2017). These receptors are not linked to any known antigen. To prepare the library, 5' RACE was applied. Sequencing instrument: Illumina HiSeq 2500. TCRdb cleaned the public reads at Q25 with fastp, built clones with MiXCR and kept in-frame beta chains. All rows with the same CDR3 protein become a single entry with the most common DNA and genes. Present in this sample are around 390,000 distinct CDR3 sequences, approximately 20% of which were seen just once. Approximately 16% of the sample is held by the ten biggest clonotypes. Broad study findings and their caveats: A TCR beta motif of fewer than 10 highly homologous amino acid variants appeared characteristic of blood from ankylosing spondylitis patients.

Sequenced sample: blood, either unsorted or a sorted T cell fraction (not recorded which). These receptors all stem from a male donor with ankylosing spondylitis.

V is TRBV28 and J is TRBJ2-3; unclear D gene. Germline V gives CDR1 MDHEN, CDR2 SYDVKM. V lost 2 bases and J 2 bases, leaving 5 bases between the germline ends. The CDR3 is 13 residues long. DNA for the CDR3: TGTGCCAGCAGTTTAGTCAACACAGATACGCAGTATTTT. It is translated as CASSLVNTDTQYF.

This clonotype was counted only a few times. V is TRBV20-1 and J is TRBJ2-5; 11 bases line up with TRBD2. Germline V gene sequence: CDR1 DFQATT, CDR2 SNEGSKA (reference sequence). The length of the CDR3 is 13 residues. The ends lost 6 bases at V and 5 bases at J; junction bases unmatched: 5. The CDR3 is CSAYRTSGETQYF. CDR3 in DNA: TGCAGTGCATATCGGACTAGCGGGGAGACCCAGTACTTC.

V and J are TRBV12-3 or TRBV12-4 and TRBJ1-1; D is unclear. The CDR3 extends over 14 amino acids. Between the trimmed V and J ends, which lost 3 bases and 3 bases, there was a span of 11 bases. The chain's CDR3 is CASSLFRGDTEAFF. In DNA form, the CDR3 reads TGTGCCAGCAGTTTGTTCCGGGGAGACACTGAAGCTTTCTTT.

The chain carries TRBV7-2 and TRBJ2-5; the D gene is possibly TRBD2 (6 bases). This CDR3 region has 13 residues. The V and J ends lost 6 bases and 3 bases respectively, with 11 bases between them. Per germline, CDR1 SGHTA and CDR2 FQGNSA. The CDR3 is CASSFQREETQYF. CDR3 nucleotides: TGTGCCAGCAGTTTTCAGCGGGAAGAGACCCAGTACTTC.

This clonotype was observed a few times. The CDR3 nucleotides are TGCAGTGCGCCCTTTGGAGTCGGTGTGAGTGAGACCCAGTACTTC. Amino acid sequence: CSAPFGVGVSETQYF. The rearrangement uses TRBV20-1 and TRBJ2-5; no clear D. Trimming pared 6 bases from V and 5 bases from J, leaving 22 bases between. This CDR3 comprises 15 residues. CDR1 DFQATT and CDR2 SNEGSKA come from the germline V gene (reference sequence).

This chain uses TRBV7-3 with TRBJ2-1, with D tentatively TRBD2 (6 bases). Trimming shortened V by 5 bases and J by 4 bases, and 21 bases separated the two germline ends. There are 17 residues in the CDR3. CDR1 SGHTA and CDR2 FQGTGA come from the germline V gene. The CDR3 reads CASSAQRAGRGYNEQFF. DNA of the CDR3: TGTGCCAGCAGCGCCCAACGGGCCGGGAGAGGTTACAATGAGCAGTTCTTC.

CDR3 amino acids: CASSSLSGINEQFF. CDR3 bases: TGTGCCAGTAGCTCTCTTAGCGGGATCAATGAGCAGTTCTTC. V gene TRBV19 combines with J gene TRBJ2-1; 8 nucleotides align to TRBD2. The CDR3 has 14 residues. J gave up 6 bases and V 6 bases, and 7 bases lay outside the gene matches. The V gene's germline CDR1 is LNHDA and CDR2 SQIVND (reference sequence).

The V and J genes are TRBV9 and TRBJ1-2; D remains ambiguous. The CDR3 is made up of 17 amino acids. Trimming removed 4 bases at V and 2 bases at J, with 21 bases between. Germline V CDR1 and CDR2: SGDLS, YYNGEE. CDR3: CASSPMASPVENYGYTF. The CDR3 DNA reads TGTGCCAGCAGCCCGATGGCTTCCCCGGTTGAAAACTATGGCTACACCTTC. Combining the CDR3 with reference TRBV9 and TRBJ1-2 gives the whole variable domain DSGVTQTPKHLITATGQRVTLRCSPRSGDLSVYWYQQSLDQGLQFLIQYYNGEERAKGNILERFSAQQFPDLHSELNLSSLELGDSALYFCASSPMASPVENYGYTFGSGTRLTVV.

The chain has TRBV5-1 and TRBJ1-1; TRBD1 might be the D (6 bases). CDR3 length: 15 amino acids. From germline, CDR1 is SGHRS and CDR2 YFSETQ. V was clipped by 1 base and J by 3 bases, with 13 bases between them. CDR3 amino acids: CASSLSSRGDTEAFF. The CDR3, as DNA: TGCGCCAGCAGCTTGTCGTCCAGGGGCGACACTGAAGCTTTCTTT.

CDR3 bases: TGTGCCAGCTCCCCCCGGGACAGCGTCTACAATGAGCAGTTCTTC. Translated: CASSPRDSVYNEQFF. The rearrangement links TRBV18 to TRBJ2-1; 7 nucleotides agree with TRBD1. Losses at the gene ends were 6 bases for V and 3 bases for J; bases not matched to a gene: 8. This CDR3 has 15 residues. CDR1 KGHSH and CDR2 LQKENI come from the germline V gene.

Regarding this clonotype: This may be a read error, as it is one base from a much larger clone. This chain uses TRBV5-6 with TRBJ2-1, with D possibly TRBD2 on 6 matching bases. This CDR3 is 15 amino acids long. V lost 3 bases and J 0 bases, leaving 10 bases between the germline ends. CDR1 and CDR2 (germline): SGHDT, YYEEEE. Here the CDR3 reads CASSSGLRSYNEQFF. CDR3 sequence (DNA): TGTGCCAGCAGCTCCGGACTACGCTCCTACAATGAGCAGTTCTTC.

This clonotype was seen repeatedly, ten times or more. V usage is TRBV11-1 and J usage is TRBJ2-3; D is possibly TRBD1 or TRBD2 (7 bases each). CDR3 length: 13 amino acids. Germline CDR1 is SGHAT and CDR2 is FQDESV (reference sequence). Deletions cut 6 bases from V and 4 bases from J, with 11 bases between. CDR3 sequence reads: CASSPGGADTQYF. The CDR3 DNA reads TGTGCCAGCAGTCCAGGGGGGGCAGATACGCAGTATTTT. Drawing the rest from reference TRBV11-1 and TRBJ2-3, the complete variable domain is EAEVAQSPRYKITEKSQAVAFWCDPISGHATLYWYRQILGQGPELLVQFQDESVVDDSQLPKDRFSAERLKGVDSTLKIQPAELGDSAMYLCASSPGGADTQYFGPGTRLTVL.

The chain is built from TRBV9 and TRBJ2-1; 9 bases align to TRBD2. Trimming cost V 0 bases and J 4 bases; bases outside gene matches: 5. Looked up from germline, CDR1 is SGDLS and CDR2 is YYNGEE. The CDR3 contains 16 residues. CDR3 DNA sequence: TGTGCCAGCAGCGTAGCCTTAGCGGGAGTATACAATGAGCAGTTCTTC. Residues: CASSVALAGVYNEQFF.

Many counts were recorded for this clonotype. The chain is built from TRBV3-1 and TRBJ1-5, with D hard to call. The germline CDR1 and CDR2 sequences are LGHDT and YNNKEL (reference sequence). V lost 0 bases, J lost 3 bases, and 9 bases lay in between. The CDR3 length is 15 residues. The CDR3 DNA sequence: TGTGCCAGCAGCCAAGATCTGGGTCTCAATCAGCCCCAGCATTTT. Translating gives CASSQDLGLNQPQHF.